This entry lists 23 T cell receptor beta chains sequenced from one sample in a study of T cells in Graves' hyperthyroidism and ophthalmopathy. TCR beta CDR3 regions were amplified from RNA. HTBI primers were employed in a first-round RT-PCR of the TCR CDR3. Each CDR3 protein is one row after TCRdb ran MiXCR on the multiplex PCR reads. Among tens of thousands of distinct CDR3 sequences listed, approximately 45% were seen once. The sample taken for sequencing was blood. Receptors were obtained from a woman aged 25 to 39 with Graves' hyperthyroidism.

The J gene is TRBJ1-5, the V gene TRBV5-1, with D unclear. This CDR3 is built from 13 residues. V lost 0 bases to trimming and J lost 11 bases, with 12 bases between them. Germline lookup yields CDR1 SGHRS and CDR2 YFSETQ. The CDR3 nucleotides read TGCGCCAGCAGCTTGGGGAGTAAAGAGACCCAGCATTTT. This codes for CASSLGSKETQHF.

A note on this clonotype: The conserved final phenylalanine or tryptophan is absent from the CDR3, which likely points to a read error. CDR3 region: CSARYSPTSDEQYC. CDR3 coding DNA: TGCAGTGCTAGATATTCCCCGACTAGCGATGAGCAGTACTGC. The chain is built from TRBV20-1 and TRBJ2-7; 8 bases match TRBD2. The CDR3 is 14 residues long. Germline trimming cut 2 bases from V and 7 bases from J; bases unmatched to any gene: 10. Germline V gene sequence: CDR1 DFQATT, CDR2 SNEGSKA (reference sequence).

This clonotype was seen at least ten times. This chain links TRBV4-1 with TRBJ2-7; 8 bases map to TRBD2. This CDR3 comprises 13 residues. After removal of 1 base from V and 4 bases from J, the junction contained 0 bases not matched to a gene. The germline V gene encodes CDR1 MGHRA and CDR2 YSYEKL. The DNA for the CDR3 is TGCGCCAGCAGCCAAGCTAGCGGGTACGAGCAGTACTTC. Its translation: CASSQASGYEQYF.

V usage is TRBV7-9 and J usage is TRBJ1-3; no reliable D call. Germline values: CDR1 SEHNR, CDR2 FQNEAQ (reference sequence). Deletions cut 2 bases from V and 7 bases from J, with 21 bases between. The CDR3 covers 17 residues. The DNA for the CDR3 is TGTGCCAGCAGCTTACTGTGGGAAACCATCGATCGGAACACCATATATTTT. Translated: CASSLLWETIDRNTIYF.

J is TRBJ2-3 and V is TRBV25-1; TRBD2 matches 12 bases. The CDR3 sequence is 15 residues long. V shed 7 bases, J shed 5 bases, and the junction held 7 bases outside the gene matches. In germline, CDR1 is MGHDK, CDR2 SYGVNS. DNA of the CDR3: TGTGCCAGCAACCCTAGCGGGAGGGCCGGAGATACGCAGTATTTT. Its protein product is CASNPSGRAGDTQYF.

This chain connects TRBV7-8 to TRBJ1-1; a possible D gene is TRBD1 (6 bases). V shed 4 bases and J shed 8 bases, with 11 bases lying between them. This CDR3 contains 12 residues. Germline V gene data show CDR1 as SGHVS and CDR2 as FQNEAQ. This CDR3 is CASSSGTQEAFF. CDR3 bases: TGTGCCAGCAGCTCCGGGACACAAGAAGCTTTCTTT.

The DNA for the CDR3 is TGTGCCACCAGTGATTGGGGCGTGGAGCTGTTTTTT. Its protein is CATSDWGVELFF. V and J are TRBV24-1 and TRBJ2-2; D may be TRBD1 (5 bases). V was pared by 2 bases and J by 10 bases, with 7 bases between. The germline V gene encodes CDR1 KGHDR and CDR2 SFDVKD. The length of the CDR3 is 12 residues.

This clonotype was observed at least ten times. V is TRBV5-8 and J is TRBJ1-5, with 8 bases matching TRBD1. CDR3 size: 14 residues. Per the germline V gene, CDR1 is SGHTS and CDR2 is YDEGEE. V lost 4 bases, J lost 4 bases, and 4 bases stayed unmatched. The CDR3 spells CASSPWTGNQPQHF. The CDR3 coding sequence is TGTGCCAGCAGCCCGTGGACAGGGAATCAGCCCCAGCATTTT.

This clonotype was seen many times. V usage is TRBV5-5 and J usage is TRBJ2-7, with D maybe TRBD2 (6 bases). The CDR3 covers 14 residues. The ends were cut back, 2 bases at V and 1 base at J, with 10 bases in the middle. Germline V lookup: CDR1 SGHKS, CDR2 YYEKEE (reference sequence). The CDR3 reads CASSFRLESYEQYF. CDR3 DNA sequence: TGTGCCAGCAGCTTTCGACTAGAGTCCTACGAGCAGTACTTC.

This clonotype was recorded at least ten times. This chain connects TRBV20-1 to TRBJ2-1; 8 nucleotides align to TRBD2. The germline gives CDR1 DFQATT, CDR2 SNEGSKA (reference sequence). The CDR3 contains 14 residues. V gave up 2 bases and J gave up 8 bases; unmatched junction bases: 8. CDR3 nucleotide sequence: TGCAGTGCTAGATATTCCCCGACTAGCGATGAGCAGTTCTTC. Protein product: CSARYSPTSDEQFF.

This clonotype was observed many times. V gene TRBV5-4 combines with J gene TRBJ2-7; D is possibly TRBD1 (5 bases). The CDR3 extends over 15 amino acids. The ends were cut back, 1 base at V and 1 base at J, with 12 bases in the middle. The germline CDR1 and CDR2 sequences are SGHNT and YYREEE (reference sequence). DNA of the CDR3: TGTGCCAGCAGCTTGACAGGCCCTTCTTCCTACGAGCAGTACTTC. This encodes CASSLTGPSSYEQYF. The variable domain in full, completed from reference TRBV5-4 and TRBJ2-7, reads ETGVTQSPTHLIKTRGQQVTLRCSSQSGHNTVSWYQQALGQGPQFIFQYYREEENGRGNFPPRFSGLQFPNYSSELNVNALELDDSALYLCASSLTGPSSYEQYFGPGTRLTVT.

This clonotype appeared many times. The gene calls are TRBV5-4 and TRBJ2-7; D might be TRBD1 (6 bases). This CDR3 comprises 16 residues. The germline V gene encodes CDR1 SGHNT and CDR2 YYREEE (reference sequence). Trimming pared 4 bases from V and 3 bases from J, leaving 20 bases between. CDR3 sequence (DNA): TGTGCCAGCAGCCCCACCGGGGCAGGGGCCAGCTACGAGCAGTACTTC. Translated, it gives CASSPTGAGASYEQYF.

In its sample, this clonotype was seen many times. CDR3 sequence (DNA): TGTGCCAGCAGTATGCAGCGGAGGGGGGAGACCCAGTACTTC. Translating gives CASSMQRRGETQYF. The chain is built from TRBV12-3 or TRBV12-4 and TRBJ2-5; TRBD1 or TRBD2 may be the D gene (6 bases each). Trimming took 5 bases from V and 5 from J, leaving 15 bases between them. The CDR3 consists of 14 residues.

Turning to this clonotype: One junction end does not reproduce the germline sequence, and a read error may be involved. The V call is TRBV12-3 or TRBV12-4, the J call TRBJ2-2; a possible D gene is TRBD2 (5 bases). The CDR3 is 11 residues long. The CDR3 nucleotides are TGTGCCAACAGTTTGACCGGGGAGCTGGTTTTT. It codes for CANSLTGELVF.

This clonotype occurred many times. The V gene is TRBV14, the J gene TRBJ2-5; 7 nucleotides align to TRBD2. The CDR3 runs 13 residues. The V segment lost 4 bases and the J segment 5 bases; nucleotides outside the gene matches: 4. Looked up from germline, CDR1 is SGHDN and CDR2 is FVKESK. In DNA, the CDR3 is TGTGCCAGCAGCCGGGGAGGGTTGGAGACCCAGTACTTC. Protein product: CASSRGGLETQYF.

This clonotype has ten or more counts. This chain joins TRBV19 and TRBJ1-1; D not resolved. The CDR3 contains 12 residues. The V end lost 6 bases, the J end lost 1 base, and 6 bases lay between the germline ends. Germline loops: CDR1 LNHDA, CDR2 SQIVND (reference sequence). The chain's CDR3 is CASRGWNTEAFF. The CDR3 DNA sequence: TGTGCCAGTAGGGGGTGGAACACTGAAGCTTTCTTT.

The chain is built from TRBV7-3 and TRBJ2-7; the match to TRBD2 covers 10 bases. Per the germline V gene, CDR1 is SGHTA and CDR2 is FQGTGA. After removal of 5 bases from V and 2 bases from J, the junction contained 3 bases not matched to a gene. The CDR3 runs 14 residues. CDR3 amino acids: CASSPLAGAYEQYF. The CDR3 bases are TGTGCCAGCAGCCCCCTAGCGGGAGCCTACGAGCAGTACTTC. Filled out from reference TRBV7-3 and TRBJ2-7, the complete variable domain reads GAGVSQTPSNKVTEKGKYVELRCDPISGHTALYWYRQSLGQGPEFLIYFQGTGAADDSGLPNDRFFAVRPEGSVSTLKIQRTERGDSAVYLCASSPLAGAYEQYFGPGTRLTVT.

This clonotype has at least ten counts. The V gene is TRBV20-1, the J gene TRBJ1-1; 7 bases are shared with TRBD1. From germline, CDR1 is DFQATT and CDR2 SNEGSKA (reference sequence). CDR3 size: 13 residues. V gave up 6 bases and J gave up 3 bases; unmatched junction bases: 7. The CDR3 DNA sequence: TGCAGTGCGGAGGGACAGAGGGACACTGAAGCTTTCTTT. Its translation is CSAEGQRDTEAFF.

The chain uses TRBV10-3 and TRBJ1-2; D may be TRBD1 (6 bases). The CDR3 spans 14 residues. Deletions cut 3 bases from V and 6 bases from J, with 14 bases between. CDR1 is ENHRY, CDR2 SYGVKD, per germline. CDR3 sequence: CAISDRDGGDGYTF. DNA of the CDR3: TGTGCCATCAGTGATCGCGACGGGGGCGATGGCTACACCTTC.

The chain recombines TRBV5-1 with TRBJ1-3; a weak D match, TRBD1 (6 bases). CDR1 SGHRS and CDR2 YFSETQ come from the germline V gene. This CDR3 contains 14 residues. Trimming left V 7 bases short and J 0 bases short, with 11 bases between. The DNA for the CDR3 is TGCGCCAGCGCTTCAGGGGCCTCTGGAAACACCATATATTTT. It yields the protein CASASGASGNTIYF.

There are a few counts of this clonotype. The CDR3 sequence is CASSPPSQYTEAFF. The CDR3 DNA follows: TGTGCCAGCTCACCACCGAGCCAGTACACTGAAGCTTTCTTT. The rearrangement links TRBV18 to TRBJ1-1; D gene uncertain. This CDR3 spans 14 amino acids. The germline gives CDR1 KGHSH, CDR2 LQKENI. Trimming left V 0 bases short and J 3 bases short, with 8 bases between.

This chain uses TRBV20-1 with TRBJ2-7; 8 nucleotides match TRBD2. The V and J ends lost 6 bases and 2 bases, in that order; junction bases with no gene match: 15. CDR1 and CDR2 from the germline V gene are DFQATT and SNEGSKA (reference sequence). The CDR3 is 16 amino acids. CDR3 bases: TGCAGTGCCCCCGGGTGGAGCGGGAGCGAAACCTACGAGCAGTACTTC. Its protein is CSAPGWSGSETYEQYF.

The chain carries TRBV29-1 and TRBJ1-1, with D unclear. The CDR3 contains 12 residues. Germline V gene lookup returns CDR1 SQVTM and CDR2 ANQGSEA. With 8 bases removed from V and 8 bases from J, the gap between germline ends came to 18 bases. For the CDR3, the DNA is TGCAGCAGTTCCCCGGGCCGGGCCGAAGCTTTCTTT. Translated: CSSSPGRAEAFF.